These T cell receptor beta chains were read from a single sample in a study of immune evolution from preneoplasia to lung adenocarcinoma. The repertoire was sequenced with immunoSEQ multiplex PCR; TCRdb's copy has only in-frame clones and lacks some. The sample lists over 3,500 clones; roughly nine tenths were seen once. Sequencing was done on a sample of FFPE invasive lung adenocarcinoma tissue. These receptors originate from a person aged 45 to 59 with lung adenocarcinoma. The conserved cysteine and the conserved F or W are not part of the CDR3 here. Fields, in order: CDR3 protein, V gene, J gene.

cdr3_aa: ASGRWGRRETQY; v_call: TRBV28; j_call: TRBJ2-5
cdr3_aa: ASSSRASGTYEQY; v_call: TRBV4-1; j_call: TRBJ2-7
cdr3_aa: SVRLAGGLSGELF; v_call: TRBV29-1; j_call: TRBJ2-2
cdr3_aa: ASSPKASGAAGELF; v_call: TRBV7-6; j_call: TRBJ2-2
cdr3_aa: ASSQIPLNRVHEQY; v_call: TRBV27; j_call: TRBJ2-7
cdr3_aa: ASSPPGVKLF; v_call: TRBV28; j_call: TRBJ1-4
cdr3_aa: AASLGTGRITGELF; v_call: TRBV30; j_call: TRBJ2-2
cdr3_aa: AWSSGYTGELF; v_call: TRBV30; j_call: TRBJ2-2
cdr3_aa: ASSLQEGVGEKLF; v_call: TRBV28; j_call: TRBJ1-4
cdr3_aa: SAIKGWEAF; v_call: TRBV20-1; j_call: TRBJ1-1
cdr3_aa: ASSFVHWGYGYT; v_call: TRBV28; j_call: TRBJ1-2
cdr3_aa: ASSLSGTGLDYEQY; v_call: TRBV5-1; j_call: TRBJ2-7
cdr3_aa: ASTEGFNEKLF; v_call: TRBV28; j_call: TRBJ1-4
cdr3_aa: ASSIDPRRGNTEAF; v_call: TRBV19; j_call: TRBJ1-1
cdr3_aa: ASSYEYRSAYGYT; v_call: TRBV6-5; j_call: TRBJ1-2
cdr3_aa: ASSSDGESAYEQY; v_call: TRBV7-9; j_call: TRBJ2-7
cdr3_aa: ASRPGLAPSYEQY; v_call: TRBV19; j_call: .
cdr3_aa: ASISAGFTDTQY; v_call: TRBV28; j_call: TRBJ2-3
cdr3_aa: ASSQDRRRVAF; v_call: TRBV4-3; j_call: TRBJ1-1
cdr3_aa: ASSEQSGQPQH; v_call: TRBV6-4; j_call: TRBJ1-5
cdr3_aa: ASSGENQPQH; v_call: TRBV19; j_call: TRBJ1-5
cdr3_aa: ASSSGLAGGPKFPYTQY; v_call: TRBV7-9; j_call: TRBJ2-3
cdr3_aa: ASMGPGQYNEQF; v_call: TRBV19; j_call: TRBJ2-1
cdr3_aa: ASSKAGDSYGYT; v_call: TRBV6-1; j_call: TRBJ1-2
cdr3_aa: ASSTVDTQY; v_call: TRBV18; j_call: TRBJ2-5
cdr3_aa: ASLFPPGTGNYGYT; v_call: TRBV28; j_call: TRBJ1-2
cdr3_aa: ASTRGGVVRKGIQY; v_call: TRBV2; j_call: TRBJ2-4
cdr3_aa: ASSMSQGLWDTQY; v_call: TRBV19; j_call: TRBJ2-3
cdr3_aa: ASSEYTEAF; v_call: TRBV19; j_call: TRBJ1-1
cdr3_aa: ASSYHLERKETQY; v_call: TRBV4-1; j_call: TRBJ2-5
cdr3_aa: AWSRPPNTGELF; v_call: TRBV30; j_call: TRBJ2-2
cdr3_aa: ASRTGGRYEQY; v_call: TRBV28; j_call: TRBJ2-7
cdr3_aa: ASSERGRVSDTQY; v_call: TRBV2; j_call: TRBJ2-3
cdr3_aa: ASSLMSSYEQY; v_call: TRBV28; j_call: TRBJ2-7
cdr3_aa: ASSFASGTQY; v_call: TRBV7-8; j_call: TRBJ2-5
cdr3_aa: ASSLVPLAVREF; v_call: TRBV11-2; j_call: TRBJ2-1
cdr3_aa: AWSVRTTEKLF; v_call: TRBV30; j_call: TRBJ1-4
cdr3_aa: ASSQPVRSLEQF; v_call: TRBV4-1; j_call: TRBJ2-1
cdr3_aa: ASSQAPIYEQY; v_call: TRBV4-1; j_call: TRBJ2-7